The clone carrying this TCR beta chain was found many times. RNA transcripts provided the source from which TCR beta CDR3 regions were amplified. HTBI primers were the set used in a first-round RT-PCR of the TCR CDR3. MiXCR was run by TCRdb on the multiplex PCR reads, yielding one entry per CDR3 protein. In the table there are about 200,000 distinct CDR3 sequences, less than 20% of which are singletons. These data are taken from a study of T cells in Graves' hyperthyroidism and ophthalmopathy. J gave up 5 bases and V 5 bases, and 17 bases lay outside the gene matches. Per the germline V gene, CDR1 is SGHRS and CDR2 is YFSETQ. The CDR3 spans 17 residues.

The sequence was obtained from a woman aged 45-59 years with Graves' hyperthyroidism. This sequence joins TRBV5-1 and TRBJ1-1; the match to TRBD1 covers 8 bases. Sequenced material: blood. The CDR3 reads CASSKETGVGFGTEAFF. The CDR3, as DNA: TGCGCCAGCAGTAAGGAGACAGGGGTAGGATTTGGAACTGAAGCTTTCTTT. Full variable domain (missing parts from reference TRBV5-1 and TRBJ1-1): KAGVTQTPRYLIKTRGQQVTLSCSPISGHRSVSWYQQTPGQGLQFLFEYFSETQRNKGNFPGRFSGRQFSNSRSEMNVSTLELGDSALYLCASSKETGVGFGTEAFFGQGTRLTVV.